Listed here is a single T cell receptor beta chain. Libraries for TCRalpha and TCRbeta carried sample barcodes and unique molecular identifiers via 5'RACE. TCRdb redid the calling of the 5' RACE reads with MiXCR, one entry per CDR3 protein. The repertoire holds 580,000 or so distinct CDR3 sequences, with around 16% as singletons. The data stem from a study of T-cell memory formation after mild COVID-19. Study-level information: Largely, the TCR clusters proved donor specific.

Germline values: CDR1 SGHAT, CDR2 FQNNGV. The V gene lost 5 bases and the J gene lost 3 bases, with 13 bases spanning the gap. The length of the CDR3 is 15 residues. The sequence was obtained from an adult woman who had mild COVID-19 (a few samples of this study predate the infection). Cell type and time point are not known. What was sequenced was PBMCs or a T cell subset sorted from them (not recorded which). J is TRBJ2-2 and V is TRBV11-2; the D gene is possibly TRBD1 (6 bases). In DNA, the CDR3 is TGTGCCAGCAGCACCGGGACACTGTACACCGGGGAGCTGTTTTTT. This codes for CASSTGTLYTGELFF.